The 3 T cell receptor beta chains below were found in one sample sequenced in a study of beta chain features in type 1 diabetes (dated by TCRdb to 2017 to 2018). The study at large found these results: Type 1 diabetes patients showed a moderate but significant shortening of TCRB CDR3 length in all four CD4+ subsets.

The antigens for these receptors are not known. The library was prepared using the immunoSEQ multiplex PCR assay. All of the isolated RNA was reverse transcribed with the High Capacity cDNA Reverse Transcription Kit, so expressed TCRB transcripts were sequenced. TCRdb provides this immuneACCESS table in a form limited to in-frame rearrangements. Some clones are lacking; in checked studies, under half of them reflect an unresolved V gene, and why the rest are absent is not known. The sample contains about 740,000 clones, 13% of them found a single time. The leading ten clones occupy 0.022% of the sample. The sample taken for sequencing was naive CD4+ T cells from blood. The cell subset or site label of this sample denotes: true naive CD4+ T cells. The receptors were sampled from a man aged 18 to 35 with type 1 diabetes.

This clone was detected only a few times. The rearrangement links TRBV5-1 to TRBJ1-4; the D gene is possibly TRBD1 (5 bases). Germline CDR1 reads SGHRS; CDR2 reads YFSETQ. V was clipped by 4 bases and J by 7 bases, with 11 bases between them. The CDR3 runs 13 residues. The CDR3 spells CASSQSGGEKLFF. DNA for the CDR3: TGCGCCAGCAGCCAATCGGGGGGTGAAAAACTGTTTTTT.

The chain employs TRBV6-5 and TRBJ1-1; weak D call: TRBD1 (6 bases). Germline V lookup: CDR1 MNHEY, CDR2 SVGAGI. The CDR3 length is 15 residues. The V end was cut by 2 bases, the J end by 3 bases, with 13 bases between. The CDR3 DNA reads as TGTGCCAGCAGTTACGCCACGGCAGGGGACACTGAAGCTTTCTTT. Protein sequence: CASSYATAGDTEAFF.

This clone turned up a few times. The chain uses TRBV7-2 and TRBJ2-1, with TRBD1 matching 7 bases. Germline loops: CDR1 SGHTA, CDR2 FQGNSA. The CDR3 runs to 15 residues. With 5 bases clipped from V and 2 bases from J, the junction kept 6 bases outside the gene matches. DNA for the CDR3: TGTGCCAGCAGCCCACGACAGGGACCCTACAATGAGCAGTTCTTC. Translating gives CASSPRQGPYNEQFF.